This T cell receptor beta chain originates from a study of T cells in Graves' hyperthyroidism and ophthalmopathy. Cells are PBMCs isolated from around 10 ml of fresh blood. V lost 0 bases and J lost 1, with 7 bases in between. The CDR3 covers 14 residues. CDR1 and CDR2 from the germline V gene are SGDLS and YYNGEE. Only a few counts were recorded for this clonotype. From RNA transcripts, TCR beta CDR3 regions were amplified. The primer set for the first-round RT-PCR of the TCR CDR3 was HTBI. MiXCR, run by TCRdb on the multiplex PCR reads, gives a single entry per CDR3 protein. The table shows a few hundred thousand distinct CDR3 sequences, with roughly 22% occurring only once.

The sample comprised blood. The sequence was obtained from a woman in her 70s with Graves' ophthalmopathy. This sequence joins TRBV9 and TRBJ2-5; D is unclear. CDR3 amino acids: CASSVGSPQETQYF. The DNA of the CDR3 is TGTGCCAGCAGCGTAGGCAGCCCCCAAGAGACCCAGTACTTC.